These 24 T cell receptor beta chains originate from one sample sequenced in a study of cytomegalovirus exposure and HLA in healthy donors. This table comes from immunoSEQ multiplex PCR, and its TCRdb copy is limited to in-frame clones, with some not included. Of tens of thousands of clones in the sample, around 93% were seen once. Sequencing was done on a sample of PBMCs. Receptors originate from a young woman in good health and CMV-seropositive.

The rearrangement joins TRBV7-6 to TRBJ1-2; 7 nucleotides agree with TRBD1. Trimming removed 4 bases from V and 3 bases from J; junction bases left unmatched: 8. The CDR3 covers 15 residues. Germline CDR1 and CDR2: SGHVS and FNYEAQ. CDR3 sequence: CASSYGPGQYYGYTF. In DNA, the CDR3 is TGTGCCAGCAGCTACGGGCCGGGACAGTACTATGGCTACACCTTC. The full variable domain, in which reference TRBV7-6 and TRBJ1-2 provide the parts outside the CDR3, is GAGVSQSPRYKVTKRGQDVALRCDPISGHVSLYWYRQALGQGPEFLTYFNYEAQQDKSGLPNDRFSAERPEGSISTLTIQRTEQRDSAMYRCASSYGPGQYYGYTFGSGTRLTVV.

The chain combines TRBV6-1 with TRBJ1-1; a possible D gene is TRBD1 (5 bases). Trimming left V 8 bases short and J 0 bases short, with 13 bases between. The CDR3 has 14 amino acids. Germline lookup yields CDR1 MNHNS and CDR2 SASEGT. CDR3 nucleotides: TGTGCCAGCGGGCCAGGGTTGATGAACACTGAAGCTTTCTTT. This gives the protein CASGPGLMNTEAFF.

V and J are TRBV5-6 and TRBJ2-1; 10 positions match TRBD2. From germline, CDR1 is SGHDT and CDR2 YYEEEE. The ends lost 5 bases at V and 3 bases at J; junction bases unmatched: 14. There are 18 residues in the CDR3. The CDR3 protein is CASSPGTSEGGFYNEQFF. For the CDR3, the DNA is TGTGCCAGCAGTCCCGGGACTAGCGAGGGGGGTTTCTACAATGAGCAGTTCTTC. Full variable domain (rest looked up from reference TRBV5-6 and TRBJ2-1): DAGVTQSPTHLIKTRGQQVTLRCSPKSGHDTVSWYQQALGQGPQFIFQYYEEEERQRGNFPDRFSGHQFPNYSSELNVNALLLGDSALYLCASSPGTSEGGFYNEQFFGPGTRLTVL.

Written as DNA, the CDR3 is TGTGCCAGCAGGGAGGTCGTGGGGTACAATGAGCAGTTCTTC. Translating gives CASREVVGYNEQFF. This sequence joins TRBV27 and TRBJ2-1, with a possible D match to TRBD2 (5 bases). CDR1 is MNHEY and CDR2 is SMNVEV in the germline V gene (reference sequence). The length of the CDR3 is 14 residues. With 6 bases removed from V and 4 bases from J, the gap between germline ends came to 13 bases.

The chain uses TRBV7-9 and TRBJ1-1; a possible D gene is TRBD1 (6 bases). CDR3 size: 14 residues. Deletions cut 7 bases from V and 3 bases from J, with 15 bases between. Germline CDR1 SEHNR, CDR2 FQNEAQ (reference sequence). CDR3 DNA: TGTGCCAGCACCATAGCACAGGGTTACACTGAAGCTTTCTTT. It encodes CASTIAQGYTEAFF. The full variable domain, completed using reference TRBV7-9 and TRBJ1-1, is DTGVSQNPRHKITKRGQNVTFRCDPISEHNRLYWYRQTLGQGPEFLTYFQNEAQLEKSRLLSDRFSAERPKGSFSTLEIQRTEQGDSAMYLCASTIAQGYTEAFFGQGTRLTVV.

The chain employs TRBV7-2 and TRBJ1-5, with D unresolved. Trimming took off 5 bases at V and 9 bases at J, with 20 bases between the two ends. This CDR3 comprises 15 residues. CDR1 SGHTA and CDR2 FQGNSA come from the germline V gene. The CDR3 DNA sequence: TGTGCCAGCAGCCGGGCGGGCATCCAAGGTCTGCCCCAGCATTTT. This gives the protein CASSRAGIQGLPQHF.

The chain links TRBV6-5 to TRBJ1-1, with D possibly TRBD1 on 6 matching bases. The germline CDR1 and CDR2 sequences are MNHEY and SVGAGI. V shed 5 bases and J shed 6 bases, with 16 bases lying between them. This CDR3 is built from 14 residues. The CDR3 DNA follows: TGTGCCAGCAGTACGCAAACAGGGTTGGCTGAAGCTTTCTTT. Translating it yields CASSTQTGLAEAFF.

The rearrangement links TRBV5-1 to TRBJ1-1, with TRBD1 matching 8 bases. V was clipped by 4 bases and J by 1 base; unmatched bases: 0. CDR1 SGHRS and CDR2 YFSETQ come from the germline V gene. The CDR3 runs to 13 residues. CDR3 protein: CASSDRGNTEAFF. The DNA of the CDR3 is TGCGCCAGCAGCGACAGGGGGAACACTGAAGCTTTCTTT.

The V and J genes are TRBV29-1 and TRBJ1-1, with 12 bases aligning to TRBD1. CDR3 length: 15 amino acids. With V trimmed by 4 bases and J by 0 bases, 3 bases remained unmatched. CDR1 is SQVTM, CDR2 ANQGSEA, per germline. CDR3 sequence: CSVAGTGGLNTEAFF. As DNA, the CDR3 is TGCAGCGTTGCCGGGACAGGGGGCCTGAACACTGAAGCTTTCTTT.

This clone has just a few counts. The chain recombines TRBV30 with TRBJ2-5; D might be TRBD1 (6 bases). The germline CDR1 and CDR2 sequences are GTSNPN and SVGIG (reference sequence). Trimming took 3 bases from V and 4 from J, leaving 12 bases between them. The CDR3 loop spans 13 amino acids. CDR3 protein: CAWRSAGVETQYF. The CDR3, as DNA: TGTGCCTGGAGGTCGGCAGGGGTAGAGACCCAGTACTTC.

This rearrangement joins TRBV2 to TRBJ1-5, with TRBD1 matching over 7 bases. The germline V gene has CDR1 SNHLY and CDR2 FYNNEI. V lost 5 bases, J lost 4 bases, and 8 bases stayed unmatched. This CDR3 is 15 amino acids long. The CDR3 bases are TGTGCCAGCAGTCCAGACAGGGTAGTAAATCAGCCCCAGCATTTT. Its protein product is CASSPDRVVNQPQHF.

The chain is built from TRBV5-1 and TRBJ1-2, with no clear D. The CDR3 covers 13 residues. V shed 0 bases and J shed 2 bases, with 5 bases lying between them. Germline CDR1 SGHRS, CDR2 YFSETQ. CDR3 bases: TGCGCCAGCAGCTTGGACTCAAACTATGGCTACACCTTC. This translates into CASSLDSNYGYTF.

CDR3 amino acids: CASSPGGTSLNIQYF. CDR3 bases: TGCGCCAGCAGCCCGGGGGGGACTAGCCTGAACATTCAGTACTTC. The chain carries TRBV5-1 and TRBJ2-4, with 9 bases lining up with TRBD2. The V segment lost 4 bases and the J segment 7 bases; nucleotides outside the gene matches: 9. The CDR3 is made up of 15 amino acids. The germline CDR1 and CDR2 sequences are SGHRS and YFSETQ.

This clone was recorded only once. The chain recombines TRBV6-6 with TRBJ2-1, with TRBD2 identical over 10 bases. Trimming removed 2 bases from V and 9 bases from J; junction bases left unmatched: 10. CDR1 MNHNY and CDR2 SVGAGI come from the germline V gene (reference sequence). This CDR3 has 16 residues. CDR3 sequence: CASSYPHQRGGPEQFF. The CDR3 DNA follows: TGTGCCAGCAGTTACCCCCACCAGCGGGGGGGCCCTGAGCAGTTCTTC.

The CDR3 sequence: CASSLTSGLNTGELFF. The DNA for the CDR3 is TGTGCCAGCAGCTTGACTAGCGGGCTGAACACCGGGGAGCTGTTTTTT. The genes are TRBV7-9 and TRBJ2-2, with 10 bases matching TRBD2. The ends lost 3 bases at V and 1 base at J; junction bases unmatched: 2. Germline V lookup: CDR1 SEHNR, CDR2 FQNEAQ (reference sequence). There are 16 residues in the CDR3.

The chain combines TRBV19 with TRBJ2-1; D gene ambiguous. The V gene lost 7 bases and the J gene lost 0 bases, with 7 bases spanning the gap. The CDR3 contains 13 residues. Germline CDR1 and CDR2: LNHDA and SQIVND (reference sequence). The CDR3 nucleotides read TGTGCCAGTAATCCGGGCTCCTACAATGAGCAGTTCTTC. It specifies CASNPGSYNEQFF.

This chain uses TRBV5-1 with TRBJ1-2; the match to TRBD1 covers 7 bases. Germline V gene sequence: CDR1 SGHRS, CDR2 YFSETQ. V lost 4 bases to trimming and J lost 8 bases; unmatched junction nucleotides: 23. The CDR3 has 18 amino acids. For the CDR3, the DNA is TGCGCCAGCAGCACGATTTTTGCTCTAACAGGGGCAGAGAGAGGCTACACCTTC. The encoded protein is CASSTIFALTGAERGYTF.

The rearrangement joins TRBV11-1 to TRBJ2-1; a weak D match, TRBD1 (5 bases). This CDR3 comprises 15 residues. Trimming removed 1 base from V and 8 bases from J, with 15 bases in between. Germline V gene lookup returns CDR1 SGHAT and CDR2 FQDESV (reference sequence). The CDR3 spells CASSLGALRVDEQFF. CDR3 sequence (DNA): TGTGCCAGCAGCTTAGGGGCCCTCAGGGTCGATGAGCAGTTCTTC.

The chain is built from TRBV7-2 and TRBJ1-2; TRBD1 matches 7 bases. This CDR3 contains 14 residues. J was trimmed by 6 bases and V by 0 bases; bases with no gene match: 4. Germline CDR1 SGHTA, CDR2 FQGNSA. The DNA of the CDR3 is TGTGCCAGCAGCTTAGCAGGAGGGGGCGATGGCTACACCTTC. This codes for CASSLAGGGDGYTF. Variable domain in full (rest from reference TRBV7-2 and TRBJ1-2): GAGVSQSPSNKVTEKGKDVELRCDPISGHTALYWYRQSLGQGLEFLIYFQGNSAPDKSGLPSDRFSAERTGGSVSTLTIQRTQQEDSAVYLCASSLAGGGDGYTFGSGTRLTVV.

CDR3 in amino acids: CASSLPRIRGQNSEAFF. Written as DNA, the CDR3 is TGTGCCAGCAGCTTGCCCCGAATCAGGGGCCAGAATAGCGAAGCTTTCTTT. The rearrangement links TRBV5-4 to TRBJ1-1, with D possibly matching TRBD1 (6 bases). The V end lost 1 base, the J end lost 8 bases, and 24 bases lay between the germline ends. CDR1 and CDR2 (germline): SGHNT, YYREEE (reference sequence). The CDR3 runs to 17 residues. Full variable domain (remainder filled in from reference TRBV5-4 and TRBJ1-1): ETGVTQSPTHLIKTRGQQVTLRCSSQSGHNTVSWYQQALGQGPQFIFQYYREEENGRGNFPPRFSGLQFPNYSSELNVNALELDDSALYLCASSLPRIRGQNSEAFFGQGTRLTVV.

The DNA of the CDR3 is TGTGCCAGCAGCCCCGGGACTAGCGGGGAACGTGGGACCCAGTACTTC. Translation gives CASSPGTSGERGTQYF. The V call is TRBV7-2, the J call TRBJ2-5; the match to TRBD2 covers 13 bases. The germline gives CDR1 SGHTA, CDR2 FQGNSA. The CDR3 contains 16 residues. The junction had 10 bases not matched to a gene; V was cut back by 5 bases and J by 7 bases. Drawing the rest from reference TRBV7-2 and TRBJ2-5, the complete variable domain is GAGVSQSPSNKVTEKGKDVELRCDPISGHTALYWYRQSLGQGLEFLIYFQGNSAPDKSGLPSDRFSAERTGGSVSTLTIQRTQQEDSAVYLCASSPGTSGERGTQYFGPGTRLLVL.

The V and J genes are TRBV7-2 and TRBJ1-5; no clear D. V lost 1 base and J 5 bases, leaving 12 bases between the germline ends. The CDR3 contains 15 residues. In germline, CDR1 is SGHTA, CDR2 FQGNSA. This CDR3 is CASSLVSGSHQPQHF. The CDR3 bases are TGTGCCAGCAGCTTAGTTTCAGGTTCCCATCAGCCCCAGCATTTT.

The CDR3 DNA reads TGTGCCAGCAGCTTGGCGGGGGGGCCAAATCACAATGAGCAGTTCTTC. Encoded protein: CASSLAGGPNHNEQFF. This sequence joins TRBV7-9 and TRBJ2-1; the match to TRBD2 covers 9 bases. V lost 3 bases to trimming and J lost 5 bases; unmatched junction nucleotides: 8. The germline V gene encodes CDR1 SEHNR and CDR2 FQNEAQ (reference sequence). The CDR3 is 16 residues long.

The chain couples TRBV13 to TRBJ1-2; 7 nucleotides match TRBD1. Germline V lookup: CDR1 PRHDT, CDR2 FYEKMQ (reference sequence). CDR3 length equals 13 residues. After removal of 7 bases from V and 2 bases from J, the junction contained 4 bases not matched to a gene. The CDR3 loop reads CASTTGRNYGYTF. As DNA, the CDR3 is TGTGCCAGCACGACAGGGAGAAACTATGGCTACACCTTC.